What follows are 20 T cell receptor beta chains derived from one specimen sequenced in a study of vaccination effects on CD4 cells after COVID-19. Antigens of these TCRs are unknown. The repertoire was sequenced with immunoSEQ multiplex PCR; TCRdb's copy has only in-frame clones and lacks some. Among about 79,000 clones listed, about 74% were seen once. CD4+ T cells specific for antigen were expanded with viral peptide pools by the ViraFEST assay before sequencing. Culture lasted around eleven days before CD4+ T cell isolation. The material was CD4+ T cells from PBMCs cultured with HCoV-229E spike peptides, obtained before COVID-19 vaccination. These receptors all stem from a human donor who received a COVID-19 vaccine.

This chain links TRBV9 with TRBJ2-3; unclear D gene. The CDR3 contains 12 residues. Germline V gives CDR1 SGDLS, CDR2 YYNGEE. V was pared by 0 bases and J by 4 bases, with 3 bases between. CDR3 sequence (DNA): TGTGCCAGCAGCGTAGGTGCAGATACGCAGTATTTT. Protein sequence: CASSVGADTQYF.

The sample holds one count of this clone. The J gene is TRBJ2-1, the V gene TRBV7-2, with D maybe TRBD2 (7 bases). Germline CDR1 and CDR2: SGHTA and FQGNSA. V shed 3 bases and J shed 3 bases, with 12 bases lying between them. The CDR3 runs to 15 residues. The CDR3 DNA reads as TGTGCCAGCAGCTTTGCGGGGGCGTTCTACAATGAGCAGTTCTTC. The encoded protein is CASSFAGAFYNEQFF.

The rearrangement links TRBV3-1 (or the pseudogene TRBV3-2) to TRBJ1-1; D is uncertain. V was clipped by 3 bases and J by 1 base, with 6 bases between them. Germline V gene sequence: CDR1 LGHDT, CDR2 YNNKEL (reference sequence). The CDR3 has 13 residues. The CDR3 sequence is CASSHVRNTEAFF. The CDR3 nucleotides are TGTGCCAGCAGCCATGTAAGGAACACTGAAGCTTTCTTT.

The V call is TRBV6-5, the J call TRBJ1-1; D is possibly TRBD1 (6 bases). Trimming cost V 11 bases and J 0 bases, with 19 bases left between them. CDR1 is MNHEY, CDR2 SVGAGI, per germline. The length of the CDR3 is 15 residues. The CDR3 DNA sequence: TGTGCCGCACTGTACAGGGCGGGAGTGAACACTGAAGCTTTCTTT. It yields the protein CAALYRAGVNTEAFF.

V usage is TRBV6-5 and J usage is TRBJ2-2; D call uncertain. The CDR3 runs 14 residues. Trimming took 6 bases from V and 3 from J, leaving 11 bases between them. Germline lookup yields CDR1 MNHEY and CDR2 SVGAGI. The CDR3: CASSRTEYTGELFF. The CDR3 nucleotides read TGTGCCAGCAGCCGGACGGAGTACACCGGGGAGCTGTTTTTT.

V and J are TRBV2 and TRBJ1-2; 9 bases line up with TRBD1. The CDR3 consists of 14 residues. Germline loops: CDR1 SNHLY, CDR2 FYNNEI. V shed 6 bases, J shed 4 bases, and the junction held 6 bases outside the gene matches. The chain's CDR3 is CASSPTGGVYGYTF. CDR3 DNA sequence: TGTGCCAGCAGCCCGACAGGGGGGGTCTATGGCTACACCTTC.

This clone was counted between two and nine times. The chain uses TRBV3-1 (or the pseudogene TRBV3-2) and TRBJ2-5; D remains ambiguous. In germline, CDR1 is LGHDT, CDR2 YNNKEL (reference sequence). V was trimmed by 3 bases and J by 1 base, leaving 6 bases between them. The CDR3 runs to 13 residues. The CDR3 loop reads CASSHSSQETQYF. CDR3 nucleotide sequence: TGTGCCAGCAGCCATAGCAGCCAAGAGACCCAGTACTTC.

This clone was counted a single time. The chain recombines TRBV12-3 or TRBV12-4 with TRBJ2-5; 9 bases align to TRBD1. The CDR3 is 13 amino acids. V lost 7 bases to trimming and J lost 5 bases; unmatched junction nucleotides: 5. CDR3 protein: CASNTGGRETQYF. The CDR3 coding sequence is TGTGCCAGCAATACAGGGGGCCGGGAGACCCAGTACTTC.

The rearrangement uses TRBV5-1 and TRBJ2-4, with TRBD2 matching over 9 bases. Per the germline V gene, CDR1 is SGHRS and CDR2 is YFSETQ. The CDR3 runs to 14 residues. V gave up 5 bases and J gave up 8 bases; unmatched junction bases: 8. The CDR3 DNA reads TGCGCCAGCAGTCTTAGTTCTAGCGGGGACATTCAGTACTTC. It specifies CASSLSSSGDIQYF.

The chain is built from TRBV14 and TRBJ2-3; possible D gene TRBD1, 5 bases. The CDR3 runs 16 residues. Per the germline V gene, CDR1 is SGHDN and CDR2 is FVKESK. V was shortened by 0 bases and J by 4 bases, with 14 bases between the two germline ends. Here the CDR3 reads CASSQDARVGADTQYF. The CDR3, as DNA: TGTGCCAGCAGCCAAGATGCCAGGGTCGGAGCAGATACGCAGTATTTT.

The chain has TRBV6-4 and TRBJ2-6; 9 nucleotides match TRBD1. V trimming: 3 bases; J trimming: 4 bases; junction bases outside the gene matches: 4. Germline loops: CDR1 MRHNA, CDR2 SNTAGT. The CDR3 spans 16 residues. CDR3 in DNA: TGTGCCAGCAGTGAGGACAGGGGTTTCGGGGCCAACGTCCTGACTTTC. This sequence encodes CASSEDRGFGANVLTF.

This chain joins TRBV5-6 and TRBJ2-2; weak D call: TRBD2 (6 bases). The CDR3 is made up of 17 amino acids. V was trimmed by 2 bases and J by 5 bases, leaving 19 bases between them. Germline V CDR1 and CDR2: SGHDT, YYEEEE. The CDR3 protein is CASSLTMRGSGTGELFF. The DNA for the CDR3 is TGTGCCAGCAGCTTAACGATGCGGGGCTCCGGGACCGGGGAGCTGTTTTTT.

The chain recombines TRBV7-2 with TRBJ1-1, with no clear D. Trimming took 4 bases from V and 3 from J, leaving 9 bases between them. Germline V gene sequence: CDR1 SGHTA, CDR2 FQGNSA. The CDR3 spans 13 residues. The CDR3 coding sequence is TGTGCCAGCAGCTCCTTCCGGGACACTGAAGCTTTCTTT. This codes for CASSSFRDTEAFF.

In DNA, the CDR3 is TGTGCCAGCAGCTTAACGTCTGCGACGTATGGGGACGGAAACACCATATATTTT. Translated, it gives CASSLTSATYGDGNTIYF. The genes are TRBV7-8 and TRBJ1-3; a weak D match, TRBD1 (5 bases). The germline V gene encodes CDR1 SGHVS and CDR2 FQNEAQ. The CDR3 is 18 residues long. Trimming stripped 2 bases from V and 4 bases from J, with 21 bases between.

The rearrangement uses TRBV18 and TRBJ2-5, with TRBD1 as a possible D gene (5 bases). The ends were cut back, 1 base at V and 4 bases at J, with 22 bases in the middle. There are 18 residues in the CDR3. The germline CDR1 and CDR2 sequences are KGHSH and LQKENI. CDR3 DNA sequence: TGTGCCAGCTCACCACTTGGGGCCCTCGACAAACGGGCAGAGACCCAGTACTTC. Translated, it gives CASSPLGALDKRAETQYF.

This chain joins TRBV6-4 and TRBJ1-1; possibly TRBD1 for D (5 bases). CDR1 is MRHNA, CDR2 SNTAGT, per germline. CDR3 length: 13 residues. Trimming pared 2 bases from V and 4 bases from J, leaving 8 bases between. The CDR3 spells CASSDTGTTEAFF. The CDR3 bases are TGTGCCAGCAGTGACACGGGGACCACTGAAGCTTTCTTT.

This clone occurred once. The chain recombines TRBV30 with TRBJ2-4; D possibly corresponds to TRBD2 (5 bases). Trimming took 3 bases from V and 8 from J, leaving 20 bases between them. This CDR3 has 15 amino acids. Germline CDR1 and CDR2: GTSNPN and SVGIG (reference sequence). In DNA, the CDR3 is TGTGCCTGGAGACCCGCGGGTCAGTACTCGGACATTCAGTACTTC. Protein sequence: CAWRPAGQYSDIQYF. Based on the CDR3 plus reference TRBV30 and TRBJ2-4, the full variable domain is SQTIHQWPATLVQPVGSPLSLECTVEGTSNPNLYWYRQAAGRGLQLLFYSVGIGQISSEVPQNLSASRPQDRQFILSSKKLLLSDSGFYLCAWRPAGQYSDIQYFGAGTRLSVL.

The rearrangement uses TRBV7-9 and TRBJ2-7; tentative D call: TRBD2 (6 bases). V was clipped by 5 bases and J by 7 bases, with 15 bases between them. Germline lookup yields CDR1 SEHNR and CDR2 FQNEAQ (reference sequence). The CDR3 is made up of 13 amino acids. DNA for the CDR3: TGTGCCAGCAGCCAGGGAGGAATACGGGAGCAGTACGTC. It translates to CASSQGGIREQYV.

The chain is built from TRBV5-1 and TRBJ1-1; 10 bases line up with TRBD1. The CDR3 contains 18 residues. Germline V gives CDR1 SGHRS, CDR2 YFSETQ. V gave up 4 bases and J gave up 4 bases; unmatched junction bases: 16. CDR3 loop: CASSPLMWTGGFVTEAFF. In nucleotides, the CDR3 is TGCGCCAGCAGCCCCTTGATGTGGACAGGGGGGTTTGTCACTGAAGCTTTCTTT.

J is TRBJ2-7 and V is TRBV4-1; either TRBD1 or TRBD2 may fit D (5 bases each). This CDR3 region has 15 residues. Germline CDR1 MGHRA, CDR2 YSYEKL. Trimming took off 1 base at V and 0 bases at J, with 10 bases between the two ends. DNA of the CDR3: TGCGCCAGCAGCCAAGGCTCAGGGAGCTCCTACGAGCAGTACGTC. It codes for CASSQGSGSSYEQYV.